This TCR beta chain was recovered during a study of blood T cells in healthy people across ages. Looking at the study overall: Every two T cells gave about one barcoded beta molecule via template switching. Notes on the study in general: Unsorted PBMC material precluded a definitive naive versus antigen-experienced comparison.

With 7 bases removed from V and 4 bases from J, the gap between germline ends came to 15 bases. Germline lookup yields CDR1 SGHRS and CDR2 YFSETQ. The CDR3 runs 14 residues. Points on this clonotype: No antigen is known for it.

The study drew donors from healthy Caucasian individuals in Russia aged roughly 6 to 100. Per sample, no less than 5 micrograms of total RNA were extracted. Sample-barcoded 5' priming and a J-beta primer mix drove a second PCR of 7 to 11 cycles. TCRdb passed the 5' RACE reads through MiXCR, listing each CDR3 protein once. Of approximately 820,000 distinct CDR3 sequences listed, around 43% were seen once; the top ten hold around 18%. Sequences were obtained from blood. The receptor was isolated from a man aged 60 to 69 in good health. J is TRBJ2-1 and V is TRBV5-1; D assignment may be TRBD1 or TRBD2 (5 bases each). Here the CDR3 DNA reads TGCGCCAGCGGAACCGGGACGGAGTACAATGAGCAGTTCTTC. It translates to CASGTGTEYNEQFF.